This T cell receptor beta chain came from a study of blood T cell repertoires in COVID-19 (dated by TCRdb to about 2020). Regarding the study in general: Collaborator samples came from the United States, Italy and Spain and covered acute and convalescent phases of COVID-19. The repertoires were released in a freely available public database meant as a resource for research on the immune response to SARS-CoV-2. The sample metadata nearly always contained a de-identified subject ID, COVID-19 status, age in years and sex. Samples came from the ongoing ImmuneRACE study (first 160 participants) plus 1,254 subjects from 6 global collaborators. Where HLA class I and class II types were available, the types were taken from metadata supplied by the sample provider, not from assay-based typing. The material from the prospective study consisted of cDNA or gDNA derived from T cells, B-cell-depleted T cells, or PBMCs. Subjects who had been exposed to COVID-19, were actively infected with it, or had recovered from it provided the deeply sampled blood TCRbeta repertoires that made up the dataset. The paper's findings and limits, for the study overall: How much clinical and demographic metadata was included differed by source and by participant, and the metadata was provided uncurated.

Each collaborating institution followed its own protocols to collect whole blood in K2EDTA tubes. For TCRbeta analysis, collaborator samples were shipped as frozen whole blood, as isolated PBMCs, or as DNA extracted from either sample type. TCRbeta CDR3 regions were amplified from genomic DNA by means of the immunoSEQ Assay, a bias-controlled multiplex PCR. The authors' analysis ran thus. Within the assay, amplification of reference gene primers was used to estimate how many nucleated cells each sample contained. To quantify the absolute abundance of each unique TCRbeta CDR3 rearrangement, sequence reads were collapsed and filtered. For each sample, productive Simpson clonality was calculated by taking the square root of Simpson's diversity index across productive rearrangements. Held by TCRdb, this immuneACCESS table contains in-frame sequences only and omits some clones. Under half of the omission traces to an unresolved V gene where checked; the cause of the rest is unknown. V and J calls and clone size are those listed in that table; D and trimming were worked out from the DNA. Across this sample there are 250,000 to 350,000 clones, with around 86% seen only once. 2.5% to 3% of the sample lies in the top ten.

The CDR3 measures 14 amino acids from cysteine to phenylalanine. The retained sequence is limited to the CDR3, 42 bases, with the frame set at the first base. V loses 3 bases of germline sequence and J loses 1 base, and the interval between the two ends is 10 bases. Based on the germline V gene (reference sequence), the CDR1 and CDR2 sequences are LNHDA and SQIVND. Notes on this clone: Its antigen remains unidentified. No per-base quality is available; no much larger clone lies one base away.

The specimen sequenced was peripheral blood. In this chain, TRBV19 is recombined with TRBJ2-7, and TRBD2 may be the D gene, going by 5 matching bases. This clonotype was sampled from a woman aged 30 to 39 with active or convalescent COVID-19. The CDR3: CASSIVGDSYEQYF. The bases are TGTGCCAGTAGTATCGTCGGGGATTCCTACGAGCAGTACTTC.